One and the same sample provided the 2 T cell receptor beta chains below, sequenced in a study of shared clonotypes between healthy human individuals. Data came from immunoSEQ multiplex PCR; TCRdb stores just in-frame clones and leaves some out. The sample lists roughly 1.4 million clones; approximately 98.5% were seen once. Specimen: naive CD4+ T cells sorted from blood. Regarding subset: CD45RA+ positively selected. These receptors all come from a man aged 25-45 years in good health.

CDR3 loop: CASSQFIWDRAIKPQHF. Written as DNA, the CDR3 is TGTGCCAGCAGCCAATTCATTTGGGACAGGGCAATCAAGCCCCAGCATTTT. The gene calls are TRBV16 and TRBJ1-5; 9 bases fit TRBD1. Germline V gene data show CDR1 as KGHSY and CDR2 as FQNENV. V trimming: 1 base; J trimming: 8 bases; junction bases outside the gene matches: 12. The CDR3 has 17 amino acids.

This clone was recorded only once. This sequence joins TRBV20-1 and TRBJ2-5, with D uncertain. The CDR3 runs 11 residues. From germline, CDR1 is DFQATT and CDR2 SNEGSKA (reference sequence). Trimming took 6 bases from V and 7 from J, leaving 12 bases between them. In DNA form, the CDR3 reads TGCAGTGCATTGCTCGTCGGGACCCAGTACTTC. Protein product: CSALLVGTQYF.